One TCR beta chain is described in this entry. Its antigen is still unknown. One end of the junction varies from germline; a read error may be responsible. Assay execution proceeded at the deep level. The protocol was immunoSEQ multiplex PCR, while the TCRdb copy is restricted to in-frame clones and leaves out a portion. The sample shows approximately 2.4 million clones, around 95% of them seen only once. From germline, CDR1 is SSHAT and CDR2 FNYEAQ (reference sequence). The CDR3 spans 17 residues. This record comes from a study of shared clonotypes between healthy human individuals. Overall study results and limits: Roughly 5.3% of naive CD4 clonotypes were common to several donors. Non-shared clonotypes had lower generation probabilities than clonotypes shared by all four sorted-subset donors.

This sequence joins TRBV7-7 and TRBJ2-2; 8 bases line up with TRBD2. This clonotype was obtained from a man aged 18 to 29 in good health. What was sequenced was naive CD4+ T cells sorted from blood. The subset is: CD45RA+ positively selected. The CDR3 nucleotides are TGTGCTAGCACCCCGAATCCGGGACTAGATTTCCCCGGGGAGCTGTTTTTT. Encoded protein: CASTPNPGLDFPGELFF.